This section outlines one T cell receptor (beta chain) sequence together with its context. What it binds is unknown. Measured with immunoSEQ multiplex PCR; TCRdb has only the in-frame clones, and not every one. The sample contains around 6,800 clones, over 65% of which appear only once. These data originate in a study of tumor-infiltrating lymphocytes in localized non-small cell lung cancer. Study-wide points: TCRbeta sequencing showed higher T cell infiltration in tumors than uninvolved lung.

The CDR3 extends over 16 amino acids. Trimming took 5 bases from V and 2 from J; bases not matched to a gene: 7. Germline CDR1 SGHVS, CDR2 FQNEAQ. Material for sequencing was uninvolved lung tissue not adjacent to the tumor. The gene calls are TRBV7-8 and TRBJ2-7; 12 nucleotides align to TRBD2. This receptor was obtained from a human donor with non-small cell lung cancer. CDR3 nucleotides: TGTGCCAGCAGCCTTGACTGGACTAGCGGGGCCTACGAGCAGTACTTC. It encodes CASSLDWTSGAYEQYF.